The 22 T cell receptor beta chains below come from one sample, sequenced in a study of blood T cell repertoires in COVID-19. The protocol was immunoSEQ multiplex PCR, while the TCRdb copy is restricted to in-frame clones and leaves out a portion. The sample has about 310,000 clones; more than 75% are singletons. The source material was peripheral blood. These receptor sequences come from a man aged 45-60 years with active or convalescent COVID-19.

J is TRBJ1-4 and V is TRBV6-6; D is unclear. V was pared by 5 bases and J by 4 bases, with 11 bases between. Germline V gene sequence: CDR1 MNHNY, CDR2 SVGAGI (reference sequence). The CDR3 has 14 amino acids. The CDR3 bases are TGTGCCAGCAGTATGGACGGACTTAATGAAAAACTGTTTTTT. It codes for CASSMDGLNEKLFF.

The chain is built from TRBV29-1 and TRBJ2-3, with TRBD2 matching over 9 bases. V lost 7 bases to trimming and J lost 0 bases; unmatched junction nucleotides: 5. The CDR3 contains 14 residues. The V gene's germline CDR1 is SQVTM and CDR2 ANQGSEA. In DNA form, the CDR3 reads TGCAGCGCCTCTAGCGGGGCTAGCACAGATACGCAGTATTTT. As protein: CSASSGASTDTQYF.

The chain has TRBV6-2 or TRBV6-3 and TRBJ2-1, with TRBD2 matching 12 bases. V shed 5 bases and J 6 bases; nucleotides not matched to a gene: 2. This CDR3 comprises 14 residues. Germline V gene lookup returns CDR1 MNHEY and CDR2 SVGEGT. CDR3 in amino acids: CASSRLAGVNEQFF. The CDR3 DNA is TGTGCCAGCAGTAGACTAGCGGGAGTCAATGAGCAGTTCTTC.

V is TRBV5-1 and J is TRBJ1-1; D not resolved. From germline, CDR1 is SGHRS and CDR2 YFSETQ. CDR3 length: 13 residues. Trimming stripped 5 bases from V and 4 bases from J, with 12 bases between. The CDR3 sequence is CASRERVATEAFF. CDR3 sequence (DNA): TGCGCCAGCAGAGAGCGGGTCGCCACTGAAGCTTTCTTT.

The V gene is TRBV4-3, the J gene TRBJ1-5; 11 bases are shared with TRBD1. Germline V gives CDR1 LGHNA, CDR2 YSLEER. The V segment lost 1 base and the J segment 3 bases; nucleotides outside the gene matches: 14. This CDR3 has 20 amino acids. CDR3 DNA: TGCGCCAGCAGCCAAGCCTTGGACAGGGGGCACGACATACCCAATCAGCCCCAGCATTTT. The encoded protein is CASSQALDRGHDIPNQPQHF.

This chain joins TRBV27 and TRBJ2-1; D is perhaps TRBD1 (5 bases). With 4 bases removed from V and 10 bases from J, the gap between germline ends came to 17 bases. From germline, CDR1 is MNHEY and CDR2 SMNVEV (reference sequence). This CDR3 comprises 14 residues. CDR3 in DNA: TGTGCCAGCAGTTCAGGGATAGGCGCAAGGGAGCAGTTCTTC. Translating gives CASSSGIGAREQFF.

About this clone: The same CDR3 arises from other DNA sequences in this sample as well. The CDR3 protein is CAWSAGSGNTIYF. The CDR3 nucleotides are TGTGCCTGGTCGGCGGGCTCTGGAAACACCATATATTTT. J is TRBJ1-3 and V is TRBV30, with no clear D. The germline gives CDR1 GTSNPN, CDR2 SVGIG (reference sequence). The V gene lost 5 bases and the J gene lost 0 bases, with 8 bases spanning the gap. This CDR3 has 13 residues.

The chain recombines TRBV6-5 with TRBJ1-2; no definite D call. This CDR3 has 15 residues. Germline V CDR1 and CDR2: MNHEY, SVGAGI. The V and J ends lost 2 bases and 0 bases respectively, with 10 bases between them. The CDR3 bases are TGTGCCAGCAGTTACGAGGCTGGAGCTAACTATGGCTACACCTTC. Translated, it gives CASSYEAGANYGYTF.

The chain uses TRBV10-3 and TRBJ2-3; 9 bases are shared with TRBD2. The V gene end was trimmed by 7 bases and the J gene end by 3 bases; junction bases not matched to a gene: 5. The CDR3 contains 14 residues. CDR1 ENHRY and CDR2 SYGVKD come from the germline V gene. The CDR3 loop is CAINVAGVTDTQYF. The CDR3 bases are TGTGCCATCAATGTAGCGGGGGTTACAGATACGCAGTATTTT.

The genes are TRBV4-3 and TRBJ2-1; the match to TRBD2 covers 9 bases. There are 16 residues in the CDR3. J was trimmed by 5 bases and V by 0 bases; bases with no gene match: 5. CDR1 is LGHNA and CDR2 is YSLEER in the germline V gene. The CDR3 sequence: CASSQEFAGGNNEQFF. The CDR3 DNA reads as TGCGCCAGCAGCCAAGAGTTCGCGGGGGGGAACAATGAGCAGTTCTTC.

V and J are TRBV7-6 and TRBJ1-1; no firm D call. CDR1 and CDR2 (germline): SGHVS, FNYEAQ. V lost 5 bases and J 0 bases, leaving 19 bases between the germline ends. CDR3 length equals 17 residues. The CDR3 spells CASSIGSSGELNTEAFF. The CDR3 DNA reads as TGTGCCAGCAGCATCGGCTCAAGCGGAGAGCTGAACACTGAAGCTTTCTTT.

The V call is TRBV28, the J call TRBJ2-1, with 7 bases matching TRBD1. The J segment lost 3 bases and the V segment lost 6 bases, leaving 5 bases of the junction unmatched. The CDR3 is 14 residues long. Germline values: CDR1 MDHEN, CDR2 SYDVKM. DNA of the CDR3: TGTGCCAGCAGCCAGGGACAGAGCTACAATGAGCAGTTCTTC. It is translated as CASSQGQSYNEQFF.

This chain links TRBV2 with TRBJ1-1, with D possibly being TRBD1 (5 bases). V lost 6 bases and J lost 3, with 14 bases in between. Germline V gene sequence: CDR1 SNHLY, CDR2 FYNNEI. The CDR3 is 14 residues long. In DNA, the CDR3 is TGTGCCAGCAGCATTTTGGGGGAGGACACTGAAGCTTTCTTT. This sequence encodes CASSILGEDTEAFF.

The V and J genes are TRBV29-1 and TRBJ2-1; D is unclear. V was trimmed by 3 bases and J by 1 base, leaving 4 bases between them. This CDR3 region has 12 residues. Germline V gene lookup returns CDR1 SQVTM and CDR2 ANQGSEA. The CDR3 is CSVDGSYNEQFF. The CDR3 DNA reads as TGCAGCGTTGACGGTTCCTACAATGAGCAGTTCTTC.

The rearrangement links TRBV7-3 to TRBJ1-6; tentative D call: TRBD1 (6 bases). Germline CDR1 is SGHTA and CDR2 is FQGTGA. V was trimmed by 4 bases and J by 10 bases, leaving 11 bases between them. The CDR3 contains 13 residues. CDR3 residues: CASSSLQGSPLHF. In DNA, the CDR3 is TGTGCCAGCAGCTCTCTCCAGGGGTCACCCCTCCACTTT. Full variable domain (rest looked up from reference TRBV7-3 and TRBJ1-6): GAGVSQTPSNKVTEKGKYVELRCDPISGHTALYWYRQSLGQGPEFLIYFQGTGAADDSGLPNDRFFAVRPEGSVSTLKIQRTERGDSAVYLCASSSLQGSPLHFGNGTRLTVT.

CDR3 protein: CASSHSLPEGGYEQYF. CDR3 DNA sequence: TGTGCCAGCAGTCACTCCCTACCGGAAGGCGGCTACGAGCAGTACTTC. The genes are TRBV2 and TRBJ2-7, with D unclear. This CDR3 region has 16 residues. Germline V CDR1 and CDR2: SNHLY, FYNNEI. The V gene lost 5 bases and the J gene lost 3 bases, with 20 bases spanning the gap.

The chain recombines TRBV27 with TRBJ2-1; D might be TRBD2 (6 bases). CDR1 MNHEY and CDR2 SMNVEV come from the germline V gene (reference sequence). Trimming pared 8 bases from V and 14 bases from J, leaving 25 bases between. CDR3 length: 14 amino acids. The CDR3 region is CASSIPGTPRREFF. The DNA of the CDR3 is TGTGCCAGCTCTATTCCCGGGACTCCCCGTAGGGAGTTCTTC.

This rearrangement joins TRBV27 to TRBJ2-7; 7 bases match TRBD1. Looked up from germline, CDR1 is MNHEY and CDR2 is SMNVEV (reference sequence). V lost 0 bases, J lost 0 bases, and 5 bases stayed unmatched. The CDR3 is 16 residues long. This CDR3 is CASSLSGRGYSYEQYF. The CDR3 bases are TGTGCCAGCAGTTTATCGGGCAGGGGGTACTCCTACGAGCAGTACTTC.

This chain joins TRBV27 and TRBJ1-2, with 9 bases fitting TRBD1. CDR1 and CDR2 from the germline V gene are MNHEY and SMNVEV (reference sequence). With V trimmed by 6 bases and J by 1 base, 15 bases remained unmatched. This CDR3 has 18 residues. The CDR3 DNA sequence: TGTGCCAGCAGACTATCCGGGACAGGGTTTTCTTTTAACTATGGCTACACCTTC. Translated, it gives CASRLSGTGFSFNYGYTF.

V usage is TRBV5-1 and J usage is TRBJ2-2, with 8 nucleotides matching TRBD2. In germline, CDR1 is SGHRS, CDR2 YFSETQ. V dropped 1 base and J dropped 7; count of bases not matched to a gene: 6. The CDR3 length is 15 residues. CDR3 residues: CASSLTGGPNGELFF. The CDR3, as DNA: TGCGCCAGCAGCTTGACGGGAGGGCCAAACGGGGAGCTGTTTTTT.

Here the CDR3 reads CASSLTWDRLYNEQFF. The CDR3 coding sequence is TGTGCCAGCAGCCTCACCTGGGACAGACTCTACAATGAGCAGTTCTTC. This chain joins TRBV11-1 and TRBJ2-1; the match to TRBD1 covers 7 bases. The ends lost 5 bases at V and 3 bases at J; junction bases unmatched: 10. The CDR3 sequence is 16 residues long. CDR1 SGHAT and CDR2 FQDESV come from the germline V gene (reference sequence).

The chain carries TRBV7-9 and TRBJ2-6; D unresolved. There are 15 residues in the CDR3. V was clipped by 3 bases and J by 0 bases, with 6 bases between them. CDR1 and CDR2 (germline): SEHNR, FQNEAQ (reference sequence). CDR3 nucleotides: TGTGCCAGCAGCTTCTATATCTCTGGGGCCAACGTCCTGACTTTC. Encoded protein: CASSFYISGANVLTF.